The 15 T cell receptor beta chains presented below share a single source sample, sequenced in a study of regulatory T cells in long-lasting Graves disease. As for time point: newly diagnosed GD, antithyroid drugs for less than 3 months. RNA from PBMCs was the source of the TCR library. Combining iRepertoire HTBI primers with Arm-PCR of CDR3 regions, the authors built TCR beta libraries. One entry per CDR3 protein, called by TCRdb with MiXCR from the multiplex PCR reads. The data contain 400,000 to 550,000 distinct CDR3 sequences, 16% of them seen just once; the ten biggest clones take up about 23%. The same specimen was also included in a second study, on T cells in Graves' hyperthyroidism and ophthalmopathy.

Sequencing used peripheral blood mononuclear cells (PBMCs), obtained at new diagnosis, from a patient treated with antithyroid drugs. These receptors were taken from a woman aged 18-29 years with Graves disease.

This CDR3 is CASSFQGRGYEQYF. CDR3 nucleotide sequence: TGTGCCAGCAGCTTCCAGGGAAGGGGCTACGAGCAGTACTTC. The chain employs TRBV11-3 and TRBJ2-7; TRBD1 might be the D (5 bases). V shed 3 bases and J shed 3 bases, with 12 bases lying between them. CDR1 and CDR2 (germline): SGHNT, YENEEA. The CDR3 is made up of 14 amino acids. The full variable domain, its missing parts supplied by reference TRBV11-3 and TRBJ2-7, is EAGVVQSPRYKIIEKKQPVAFWCNPISGHNTLYWYLQNLGQGPELLIRYENEEAVDDSQLPKDRFSAERLKGVDSTLKIQPAELGDSAVYLCASSFQGRGYEQYFGPGTRLTVT.

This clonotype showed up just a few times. The CDR3 is CASSLAAGGTQYF. Written as DNA, the CDR3 is TGTGCCAGCAGCTTGGCGGCGGGGGGTACGCAGTATTTT. The V and J genes are TRBV11-2 and TRBJ2-3; 8 positions match TRBD2. With V trimmed by 3 bases and J by 8 bases, 4 bases remained unmatched. The CDR3 covers 13 residues. Germline CDR1 is SGHAT and CDR2 is FQNNGV.

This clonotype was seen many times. The CDR3 sequence: CARPPKTGGPFSYNEQFF. In DNA, the CDR3 is TGTGCCCGACCGCCCAAAACAGGGGGCCCTTTCTCCTACAATGAGCAGTTCTTC. The V and J genes are TRBV27 and TRBJ2-1; 9 bases are a match to TRBD1. From germline, CDR1 is MNHEY and CDR2 SMNVEV (reference sequence). This CDR3 contains 18 residues. Trimming took 11 bases from V and 0 from J; bases not matched to a gene: 17.

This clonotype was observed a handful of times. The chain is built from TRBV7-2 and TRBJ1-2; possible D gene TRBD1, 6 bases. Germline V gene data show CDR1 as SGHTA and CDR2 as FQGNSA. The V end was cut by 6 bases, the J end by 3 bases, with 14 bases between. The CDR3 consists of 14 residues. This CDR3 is CASRQIGGDYGYTF. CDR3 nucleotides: TGTGCCAGCAGACAGATAGGGGGGGACTATGGCTACACCTTC.

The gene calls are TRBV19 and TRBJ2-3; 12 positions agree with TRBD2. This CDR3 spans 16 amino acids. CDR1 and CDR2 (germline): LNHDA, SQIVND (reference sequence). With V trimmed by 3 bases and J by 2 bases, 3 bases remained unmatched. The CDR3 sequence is CASSILAGGLTDTQYF. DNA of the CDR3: TGTGCCAGTAGTATCCTAGCGGGAGGGCTCACAGATACGCAGTATTTT.

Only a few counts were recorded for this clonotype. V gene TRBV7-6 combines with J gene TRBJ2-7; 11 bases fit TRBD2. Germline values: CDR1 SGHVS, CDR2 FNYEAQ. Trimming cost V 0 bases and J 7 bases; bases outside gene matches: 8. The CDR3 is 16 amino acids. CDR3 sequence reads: CASSLADSGRAREQYF. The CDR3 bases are TGTGCCAGCAGCTTAGCGGATAGCGGGAGGGCCAGGGAGCAGTACTTC.

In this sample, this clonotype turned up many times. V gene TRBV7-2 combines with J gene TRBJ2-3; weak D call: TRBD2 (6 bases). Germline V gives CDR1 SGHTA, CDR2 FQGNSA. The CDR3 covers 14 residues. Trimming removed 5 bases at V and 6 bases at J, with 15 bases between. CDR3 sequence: CASSASQSGDTQYF. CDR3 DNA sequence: TGTGCCAGCAGCGCTAGTCAAAGCGGGGATACGCAGTATTTT.

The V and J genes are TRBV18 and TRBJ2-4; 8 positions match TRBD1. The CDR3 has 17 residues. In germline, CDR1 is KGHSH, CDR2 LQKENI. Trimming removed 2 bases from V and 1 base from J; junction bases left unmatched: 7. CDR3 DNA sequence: TGTGCCAGCTCACCATATCAACAGGGGGGTGCCAAAAACATTCAGTACTTC. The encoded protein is CASSPYQQGGAKNIQYF.

The CDR3 DNA reads TGCAGTGCAAAGGGGACAGTGTACAATGAGCAGTTCTTC. Protein sequence: CSAKGTVYNEQFF. This rearrangement joins TRBV20-1 to TRBJ2-1; 7 bases fit TRBD1. From germline, CDR1 is DFQATT and CDR2 SNEGSKA (reference sequence). V trimming: 6 bases; J trimming: 4 bases; junction bases outside the gene matches: 6. CDR3 length equals 13 residues.

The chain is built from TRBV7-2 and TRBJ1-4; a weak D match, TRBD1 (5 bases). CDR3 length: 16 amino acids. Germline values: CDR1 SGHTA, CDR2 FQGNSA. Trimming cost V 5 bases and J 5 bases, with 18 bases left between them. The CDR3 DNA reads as TGTGCCAGCAGCACGCAAGCAGACAGAAGAAATGAAAAACTGTTTTTT. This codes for CASSTQADRRNEKLFF.

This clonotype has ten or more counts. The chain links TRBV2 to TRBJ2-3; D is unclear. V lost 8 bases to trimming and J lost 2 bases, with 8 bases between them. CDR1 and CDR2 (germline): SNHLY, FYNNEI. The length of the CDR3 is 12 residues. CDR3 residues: CASGRVTDTQYF. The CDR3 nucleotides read TGTGCCAGCGGAAGAGTCACAGATACGCAGTATTTT. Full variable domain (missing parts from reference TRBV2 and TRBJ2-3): EPEVTQTPSHQVTQMGQEVILRCVPISNHLYFYWYRQILGQKVEFLVSFYNNEISEKSEIFDDQFSVERPDGSNFTLKIRSTKLEDSAMYFCASGRVTDTQYFGPGTRLTVL.

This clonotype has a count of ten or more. DNA of the CDR3: TGTGCCAGCAGCTTGGACACCAGGCAAGAGACCCAGTACTTC. Amino acids: CASSLDTRQETQYF. The chain combines TRBV7-8 with TRBJ2-5, with a possible D match to TRBD1 (5 bases). V lost 3 bases to trimming and J lost 2 bases, with 10 bases between them. In germline, CDR1 is SGHVS, CDR2 FQNEAQ. The CDR3 has 14 residues.

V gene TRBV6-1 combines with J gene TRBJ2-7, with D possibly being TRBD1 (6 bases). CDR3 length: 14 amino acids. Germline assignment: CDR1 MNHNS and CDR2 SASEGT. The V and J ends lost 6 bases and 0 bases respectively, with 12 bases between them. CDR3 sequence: CASRAQDSSYEQYF. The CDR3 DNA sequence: TGTGCCAGCAGAGCCCAGGACAGCTCCTACGAGCAGTACTTC.

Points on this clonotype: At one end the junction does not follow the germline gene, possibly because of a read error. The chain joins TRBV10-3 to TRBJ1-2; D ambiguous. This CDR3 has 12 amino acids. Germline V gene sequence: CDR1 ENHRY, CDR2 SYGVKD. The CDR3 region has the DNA TGTGCCTTCAGTGAGGACGGCTATGGCTACACCTTC. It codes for CAFSEDGYGYTF.

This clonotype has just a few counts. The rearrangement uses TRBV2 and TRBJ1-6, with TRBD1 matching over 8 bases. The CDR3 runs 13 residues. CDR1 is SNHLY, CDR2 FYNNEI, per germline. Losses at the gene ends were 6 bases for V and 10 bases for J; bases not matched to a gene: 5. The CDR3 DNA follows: TGTGCCAGCAGGGGACAGGTTCGGTCACCCCTCCACTTT. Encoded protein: CASRGQVRSPLHF.